Shown below are 9 T cell receptor beta chains from a single sample sequenced in a study of blood T cell repertoires in COVID-19. Using immunoSEQ multiplex PCR, the repertoire was profiled, and TCRdb retains in-frame clones only, with some absent. This sample has tens of thousands of clones, with 90% found just once. The sequencing sample was made of peripheral blood. These receptors all stem from a human donor in a cohort sampled during active COVID-19.

The rearrangement links TRBV9 to TRBJ2-3, with D possibly TRBD2 on 5 matching bases. Germline CDR1 SGDLS, CDR2 YYNGEE. The CDR3 has 15 amino acids. V gave up 0 bases and J gave up 1 base, with 9 bases separating them. This chain's CDR3 is CASSVGRAGTDTQYF. DNA for the CDR3: TGTGCCAGCAGCGTAGGCCGAGCGGGCACAGATACGCAGTATTTT.

This rearrangement joins TRBV19 to TRBJ2-3; D may be TRBD1 (5 bases). Germline CDR1 reads LNHDA; CDR2 reads SQIVND (reference sequence). Trimming took 5 bases from V and 0 from J, leaving 12 bases between them. The CDR3 extends over 15 amino acids. The CDR3 here is CASSQGSTSTDTQYF. Written as DNA, the CDR3 is TGTGCCAGTAGTCAGGGTAGCACAAGCACAGATACGCAGTATTTT.

The J gene is TRBJ1-1, the V gene TRBV11-3, with D possibly being TRBD1 (6 bases). Trimming shortened V by 5 bases and J by 1 base, and 14 bases separated the two germline ends. CDR3 length equals 15 residues. Germline CDR1 reads SGHNT; CDR2 reads YENEEA. The CDR3 DNA is TGTGCCAGCAGCCCAGGTGGGGGCTGGAACACTGAAGCTTTCTTT. Its protein product is CASSPGGGWNTEAFF.

The V call is TRBV18, the J call TRBJ2-2; 7 bases are a match to TRBD1. The germline V gene encodes CDR1 KGHSH and CDR2 LQKENI. With 3 bases clipped from V and 5 bases from J, the junction kept 9 bases outside the gene matches. The CDR3 totals 16 residues. The CDR3 loop reads CASSPQGGLGTGELFF. CDR3 bases: TGTGCCAGCTCACCGCAAGGGGGCCTCGGGACCGGGGAGCTGTTTTTT.

This chain links TRBV14 with TRBJ2-7; 11 positions agree with TRBD2. Germline-derived CDR1 and CDR2 are SGHDN and FVKESK. The CDR3 covers 18 residues. V trimming: 4 bases; J trimming: 0 bases; junction bases outside the gene matches: 11. This chain's CDR3 is CASSPRDSGRAPSYEQYF. The DNA of the CDR3 is TGTGCCAGCAGCCCCCGGGATAGCGGGAGGGCCCCCTCCTACGAGCAGTACTTC.

This chain joins TRBV6-6 and TRBJ2-7; 12 positions match TRBD1. CDR1 is MNHNY, CDR2 SVGAGI, per germline (reference sequence). This CDR3 comprises 15 residues. Losses at the gene ends were 0 bases for V and 5 bases for J; bases not matched to a gene: 2. CDR3 sequence: CASSYSGTGGNEQYF. CDR3 DNA: TGTGCCAGCAGTTACTCAGGGACAGGGGGCAACGAGCAGTACTTC.

The gene calls are TRBV7-2 and TRBJ2-4; 8 bases map to TRBD1. CDR3 length: 16 residues. The V and J ends lost 5 bases and 2 bases, in that order; junction bases with no gene match: 8. Germline lookup yields CDR1 SGHTA and CDR2 FQGNSA. The CDR3 nucleotides read TGTGCCAGCAGCCTCCAGGGGGCCCTGACCAAAAACATTCAGTACTTC. It translates to CASSLQGALTKNIQYF. Full variable domain (missing parts from reference TRBV7-2 and TRBJ2-4): GAGVSQSPSNKVTEKGKDVELRCDPISGHTALYWYRQSLGQGLEFLIYFQGNSAPDKSGLPSDRFSAERTGGSVSTLTIQRTQQEDSAVYLCASSLQGALTKNIQYFGAGTRLSVL.

The gene calls are TRBV3-1 (or the pseudogene TRBV3-2) and TRBJ2-1, with 8 bases matching TRBD1. The CDR3 runs 15 residues. The trim removed 0 bases at V and 4 bases at J, leaving 2 bases unmatched. The V gene's germline CDR1 is LGHDT and CDR2 YNNKEL (reference sequence). CDR3 nucleotides: TGTGCCAGCAGCCAAGAGGGGGACAGGTACAATGAGCAGTTCTTC. Protein: CASSQEGDRYNEQFF.

In its sample, this clone was seen once. This chain connects TRBV5-8 to TRBJ1-1; possible D gene TRBD1, 6 bases. The CDR3 length is 12 residues. V was trimmed by 10 bases and J by 0 bases, leaving 10 bases between them. Germline V gene lookup returns CDR1 SGHTS and CDR2 YDEGEE. This CDR3 is CAGTQVNTEAFF. The CDR3 bases are TGTGCCGGGACACAAGTGAACACTGAAGCTTTCTTT.